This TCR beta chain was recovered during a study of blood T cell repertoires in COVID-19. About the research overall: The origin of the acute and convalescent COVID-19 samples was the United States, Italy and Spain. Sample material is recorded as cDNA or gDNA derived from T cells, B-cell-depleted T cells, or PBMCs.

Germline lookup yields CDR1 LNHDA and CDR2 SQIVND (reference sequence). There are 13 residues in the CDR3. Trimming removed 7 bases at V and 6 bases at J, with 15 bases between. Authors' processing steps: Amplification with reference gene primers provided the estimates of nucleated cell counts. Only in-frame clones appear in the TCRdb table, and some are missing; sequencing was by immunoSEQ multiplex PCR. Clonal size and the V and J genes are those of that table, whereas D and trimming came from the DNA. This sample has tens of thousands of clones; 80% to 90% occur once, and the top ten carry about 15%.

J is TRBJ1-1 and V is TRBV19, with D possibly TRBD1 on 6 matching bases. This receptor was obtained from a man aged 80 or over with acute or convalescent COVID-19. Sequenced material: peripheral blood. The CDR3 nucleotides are TGTGCCAGTAACCGACGAGACAGGCCTGAAGCTTTCTTT. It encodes CASNRRDRPEAFF.